This TCR beta chain was identified during a study of OX40 agonist ivuxolimab in advanced cancers. On the study more broadly: Patients were dosed with the agonistic anti-OX40 (CD134) antibody ivuxolimab.

With respect to this clone: Its antigen is as yet unknown.

CDR3 length: 13 residues. The V gene end was trimmed by 6 bases and the J gene end by 5 bases; junction bases not matched to a gene: 4. The V gene's germline CDR1 is MNHEY and CDR2 SVGAGI. General observations from the study: There were, on average, more expanded clones in CD8+ T cells than in CD4+.

The timepoints at which blood was sampled were baseline, cycle 4 day 1, and cycle 7 day 1. Libraries were prepared by immunoSEQ multiplex PCR; TCRdb keeps only in-frame clonotypes and omits some of them. This sample has about 15,000 clones, with approximately 80% found just once. The TCR originated in an adult with an advanced solid tumor such as melanoma, head and neck, liver or kidney cancer. The rearrangement uses TRBV6-5 and TRBJ1-5; 7 bases match TRBD1. The specimen comprised CD4+ or CD8+ T cells sorted from blood, sampled in a trial of the OX40 agonist ivuxolimab. The CDR3 DNA follows: TGTGCCAGCAGACGAGACAGGGATCAGCCCCAGCATTTT. Translating it yields CASRRDRDQPQHF.